The sequence of this T cell receptor beta chain was determined in a study of T-cell memory formation after mild COVID-19. The wider study: There were largely donor-specific TCR clusters. Findings and limits, study-wide: Balance between CD4 and CD8 was seen in clones contracting day 15 to 85, and a CD4+ lean was seen in later expanders. There was no confirmation that second-wave clones peaking on day 37 were SARS-CoV-2 specific.

Germline V gene lookup returns CDR1 SQVTM and CDR2 ANQGSEA. The CDR3 totals 18 residues. The ends lost 0 bases at V and 3 bases at J; junction bases unmatched: 9. This clonotype has a count of ten or more. The antigen remains unidentified. UMIs and sample barcodes were carried by the TCR alpha and TCR beta cDNA libraries that 5'RACE produced using constant-segment primers. Each CDR3 protein is one row after TCRdb ran MiXCR on the 5' RACE reads. The profile covers approximately 350,000 distinct CDR3 sequences, with approximately 15% appearing a single time and approximately 20% taken by the ten largest.

The sequencing sample was made of PBMCs or a T cell subset sorted from them (not recorded which). V is TRBV29-1 and J is TRBJ2-3; 13 nucleotides agree with TRBD2. This receptor was taken from a man between 18 and 29 years old who had mild COVID-19 (a few samples of this study predate the infection). Cell type and time point are not known. CDR3 residues: CSVEEWTSGGRATDTQYF. The CDR3 region has the DNA TGCAGCGTTGAAGAATGGACTAGCGGGGGCCGGGCGACAGATACGCAGTATTTT.